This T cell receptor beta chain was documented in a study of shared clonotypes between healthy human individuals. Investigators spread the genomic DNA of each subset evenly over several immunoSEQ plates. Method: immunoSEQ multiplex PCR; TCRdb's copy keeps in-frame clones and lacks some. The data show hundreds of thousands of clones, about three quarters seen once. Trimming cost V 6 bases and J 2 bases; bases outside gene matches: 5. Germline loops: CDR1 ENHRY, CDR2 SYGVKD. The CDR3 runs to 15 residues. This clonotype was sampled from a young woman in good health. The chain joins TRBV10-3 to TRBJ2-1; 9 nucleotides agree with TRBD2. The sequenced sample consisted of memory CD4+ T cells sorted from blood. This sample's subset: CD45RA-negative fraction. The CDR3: CAIRPSSGAYNEQFF. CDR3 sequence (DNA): TGTGCCATCAGGCCGTCTAGCGGGGCCTACAATGAGCAGTTCTTC.